This passage covers 10 T cell receptor beta chains from one sample sequenced in a study of shared clonotypes between healthy human individuals. Clones were read by immunoSEQ multiplex PCR, and TCRdb kept only the in-frame ones, dropping some. The sample has about 2 million clones; about 95% are singletons. Sequencing was performed on naive CD4+ T cells sorted from blood. Subset of the sample: CD45RA+ positively selected. The receptors come from a man aged 18 to 30 in good health.

V and J are TRBV4-3 and TRBJ2-7; D unresolved. The CDR3 has 12 residues. V gave up 0 bases and J gave up 4 bases, with 4 bases separating them. CDR1 is LGHNA, CDR2 YSLEER, per germline. CDR3 loop: CASSQDPYEQYF. In DNA, the CDR3 is TGCGCCAGCAGCCAAGACCCTTACGAGCAGTACTTC.

The chain combines TRBV7-8 with TRBJ2-7; TRBD2 is a possible D gene (8 bases). Germline lookup yields CDR1 SGHVS and CDR2 FQNEAQ. V shed 5 bases and J shed 1 base, with 21 bases lying between them. CDR3 size: 17 residues. The CDR3 here is CASSLDSGTANSYEQYF. The CDR3 region has the DNA TGTGCCAGCAGCCTAGATAGCGGGACAGCAAATTCCTACGAGCAGTACTTC.

V gene TRBV2 combines with J gene TRBJ2-5; D is ambiguous. V lost 7 bases and J lost 0, with 15 bases in between. Looked up from germline, CDR1 is SNHLY and CDR2 is FYNNEI. There are 15 residues in the CDR3. This chain's CDR3 is CASIDGFKYQETQYF. The CDR3 DNA is TGTGCCAGCATTGATGGCTTCAAGTACCAAGAGACCCAGTACTTC.

The V gene is TRBV2, the J gene TRBJ1-5; D not resolved. The V gene lost 2 bases and the J gene lost 1 base, with 9 bases spanning the gap. The CDR3 totals 15 residues. In germline, CDR1 is SNHLY, CDR2 FYNNEI. CDR3 amino acids: CASSEFSVSNQPQHF. The CDR3, as DNA: TGTGCCAGCAGTGAATTTTCAGTGAGCAATCAGCCCCAGCATTTT.

The rearrangement links TRBV4-1 to TRBJ2-1, with 7 bases that match TRBD2. The CDR3 runs to 13 residues. CDR1 is MGHRA, CDR2 YSYEKL, per germline. V gave up 9 bases and J gave up 2 bases; unmatched junction bases: 4. The CDR3 bases are TGCGCCAGTCGGGCGGGGGCCTACAATGAGCAGTTCTTC. Translated: CASRAGAYNEQFF.

The rearrangement links TRBV5-4 to TRBJ2-1; 8 nucleotides match TRBD2. Germline CDR1 and CDR2: SGHNT and YYREEE (reference sequence). There are 16 residues in the CDR3. The J segment lost 2 bases and the V segment lost 4 bases, leaving 8 bases of the junction unmatched. DNA of the CDR3: TGTGCCAGCAGCCATAGCGGGGCGATAACCTACAATGAGCAGTTCTTC. Translating gives CASSHSGAITYNEQFF.

The sample holds one count of this clone. The J gene is TRBJ2-1, the V gene TRBV7-9; weak D call: TRBD2 (5 bases). The V gene's germline CDR1 is SEHNR and CDR2 FQNEAQ (reference sequence). V lost 3 bases to trimming and J lost 3 bases, with 12 bases between them. The CDR3 is 15 residues long. The CDR3 bases are TGTGCCAGCAGCTTTGGGTTAGCGATCTACAATGAGCAGTTCTTC. This sequence encodes CASSFGLAIYNEQFF.

The chain recombines TRBV5-1 with TRBJ2-7; TRBD1 might be the D (5 bases). Germline CDR1 SGHRS, CDR2 YFSETQ. The CDR3 has 13 amino acids. With 0 bases removed from V and 7 bases from J, the gap between germline ends came to 11 bases. CDR3 nucleotides: TGCGCCAGCAGCTTGGGACAGTTTCGGGAGCAGTACTTC. This translates into CASSLGQFREQYF.

J is TRBJ2-2 and V is TRBV19; the D gene is possibly TRBD2 (5 bases). Trimming took off 6 bases at V and 1 base at J, with 12 bases between the two ends. The germline V gene has CDR1 LNHDA and CDR2 SQIVND (reference sequence). The CDR3 consists of 15 residues. The CDR3 protein is CASRLVSKNTGELFF. The CDR3 DNA reads TGTGCCAGTAGACTAGTTTCGAAGAACACCGGGGAGCTGTTTTTT.

This clone was recorded once. The chain combines TRBV18 with TRBJ1-2; the D is unclear. This CDR3 contains 13 residues. Germline CDR1 and CDR2: KGHSH and LQKENI. Trimming took 3 bases from V and 4 from J, leaving 9 bases between them. The CDR3 loop is CASSPKEGYGYTF. The CDR3 coding sequence is TGTGCCAGCTCACCGAAGGAAGGCTATGGCTACACCTTC.